A single sample is the source of the 2 T cell receptor beta chains below, sequenced in a study of cytomegalovirus exposure and HLA in healthy donors (dated by TCRdb to about 2017). The receptor library was made with the immunoSEQ multiplex PCR assay. For the multiplex PCR, a mixture combining 60 forward primers for TCR Vbeta segments and 13 reverse primers for TCR Jbeta segments was used. TCRdb took over this immuneACCESS table, retaining in-frame rearrangements with V and J assigned. Such tables are incomplete; in checked studies, under half of the missing clones stem from an unresolved V gene, and the remainder is unexplained. Here the sample has just over 150,000 clones; nearly 80% occur a single time. Together, the top ten hold 3% to 3.5% of the sample. The sequencing sample was made of PBMCs. The source of these receptors is a woman in her thirties or forties in good health and CMV-seronegative.

The chain carries TRBV6-5 and TRBJ1-5, with 7 bases lining up with TRBD1. CDR3 length equals 15 residues. Per the germline V gene, CDR1 is MNHEY and CDR2 is SVGAGI. V lost 0 bases, J lost 4 bases, and 3 bases stayed unmatched. The chain's CDR3 is CASSYSTQGNQPQHF. The CDR3 region has the DNA TGTGCCAGCAGTTACTCGACACAGGGGAATCAGCCCCAGCATTTT.

The genes are TRBV4-1 and TRBJ1-2; 7 bases match TRBD1. CDR1 and CDR2 from the germline V gene are MGHRA and YSYEKL. Trimming at V came to 0 bases and at J to 2 bases, leaving 6 bases not matched to a gene. This CDR3 contains 16 residues. The CDR3 protein is CASSQETRGPNYGYTF. The CDR3 DNA sequence: TGCGCCAGCAGCCAAGAAACGAGGGGGCCCAACTATGGCTACACCTTC.